The 20 T cell receptor beta chains below were found in one sample sequenced in a study of blood T cell repertoires in COVID-19. The table came from immunoSEQ multiplex PCR; TCRdb's copy has only in-frame clones and leaves some out. This sample has about 220,000 clones, with approximately 92% found just once. Sequencing used PBMCs or T cells enriched from blood (not recorded which). These receptor sequences come from a young woman in a cohort exposed to, infected with or recovered from COVID-19 (not recorded which).

V gene TRBV9 combines with J gene TRBJ2-7; TRBD1 is a possible D gene (6 bases). The ends were cut back, 4 bases at V and 2 bases at J, with 13 bases in the middle. This CDR3 spans 14 amino acids. Germline V gene sequence: CDR1 SGDLS, CDR2 YYNGEE. CDR3 DNA sequence: TGTGCCAGCAGCATTAGACAGGACACCTACGAGCAGTACTTC. It yields the protein CASSIRQDTYEQYF.

The chain uses TRBV4-1 and TRBJ1-1; perhaps TRBD1 as D (6 bases). V dropped 2 bases and J dropped 9 bases, with 13 bases sitting between them. There are 13 residues in the CDR3. CDR1 MGHRA and CDR2 YSYEKL come from the germline V gene. CDR3 region: CASSQSDDRKAFF. The CDR3 DNA follows: TGCGCCAGCAGCCAATCCGACGACAGGAAAGCTTTCTTT.

The chain carries TRBV28 and TRBJ1-2; maybe TRBD1 (6 bases). The CDR3 is made up of 15 amino acids. Germline V gene sequence: CDR1 MDHEN, CDR2 SYDVKM. Trimming removed 7 bases at V and 4 bases at J, with 19 bases between. The CDR3 bases are TGTGCCAGCACCCCAGTCGGGGGGCTGAGCTATGGCTACACCTTC. It specifies CASTPVGGLSYGYTF.

The chain employs TRBV27 and TRBJ2-7; D is unclear. Trimming removed 5 bases at V and 6 bases at J, with 20 bases between. The CDR3 is 15 amino acids. CDR1 MNHEY and CDR2 SMNVEV come from the germline V gene (reference sequence). CDR3 in DNA: TGTGCCAGCAGTCCTCTAGAGGCAGTAATGGGCGAGCAGTACTTC. Amino acid sequence: CASSPLEAVMGEQYF.

V usage is TRBV18 and J usage is TRBJ2-2; 10 bases match TRBD2. The length of the CDR3 is 16 residues. The V segment lost 4 bases and the J segment 5 bases; nucleotides outside the gene matches: 7. CDR1 is KGHSH, CDR2 LQKENI, per germline. As DNA, the CDR3 is TGTGCCAGCTCACTCCCTACGGGACTAGCGACCGGGGAGCTGTTTTTT. This codes for CASSLPTGLATGELFF.

The J gene is TRBJ2-7, the V gene TRBV28; the D is unclear. This CDR3 has 12 amino acids. V lost 4 bases to trimming and J lost 2 bases, with 6 bases between them. Germline V CDR1 and CDR2: MDHEN, SYDVKM. Here the CDR3 DNA reads TGTGCCAGCAGTTCCAACACCTACGAGCAGTACTTC. Translating gives CASSSNTYEQYF.

The rearrangement joins TRBV3-1 (or the pseudogene TRBV3-2) to TRBJ2-5, with 10 nucleotides matching TRBD2. Germline V gene data show CDR1 as LGHDT and CDR2 as YNNKEL (reference sequence). This CDR3 has 17 amino acids. J gave up 4 bases and V 0 bases, and 8 bases lay outside the gene matches. CDR3 in amino acids: CASSQEDSGGAGETQYF. The CDR3 DNA sequence: TGTGCCAGCAGCCAAGAGGACAGCGGGGGGGCGGGAGAGACCCAGTACTTC.

In its sample, this clone was seen once. The gene calls are TRBV25-1 and TRBJ1-1, with D hard to call. CDR1 and CDR2 (germline): MGHDK, SYGVNS. Between the trimmed V and J ends, which lost 5 bases and 2 bases, there was a span of 15 bases. This CDR3 has 15 residues. CDR3 sequence (DNA): TGTGCCAGCAGTCTAGAGGGAGGTTACAACACTGAAGCTTTCTTT. Protein sequence: CASSLEGGYNTEAFF.

The chain uses TRBV24-1 and TRBJ1-2; TRBD1 matches 8 bases. The trim removed 4 bases at V and 7 bases at J, leaving 10 bases unmatched. Germline V gives CDR1 KGHDR, CDR2 SFDVKD. The CDR3 runs 15 residues. The CDR3 DNA reads as TGTGCCACCAGTGACCCGGGACAGGACCCAGGTGGCTACACCTTC. It codes for CATSDPGQDPGGYTF.

The chain couples TRBV5-4 to TRBJ1-6; D remains ambiguous. Deletions cut 1 base from V and 8 bases from J, with 19 bases between. The germline gives CDR1 SGHNT, CDR2 YYREEE (reference sequence). The CDR3 runs to 17 residues. CDR3 coding DNA: TGTGCCAGCAGCTTGCCCGGTGTGGGAGACTTTGATTCACCCCTCCACTTT. Translation gives CASSLPGVGDFDSPLHF.

V and J are TRBV12-5 and TRBJ2-5; D unclear. The CDR3 has 12 amino acids. The V end was cut by 6 bases, the J end by 5 bases, with 10 bases between. Germline CDR1 and CDR2: LGHNT and FRNRAP. The CDR3 region is CASGLPPETQYF. The CDR3 bases are TGTGCTAGTGGCCTCCCCCCTGAGACCCAGTACTTC.

The chain is built from TRBV11-1 and TRBJ2-7, with D possibly being TRBD2 (6 bases). The CDR3 contains 15 residues. Trimming took off 5 bases at V and 3 bases at J, with 17 bases between the two ends. Germline values: CDR1 SGHAT, CDR2 FQDESV (reference sequence). Here the CDR3 reads CASSPAGGASYEQYF. In DNA, the CDR3 is TGTGCCAGCAGCCCGGCCGGGGGAGCGAGCTACGAGCAGTACTTC.

The chain has TRBV7-8 and TRBJ2-5; TRBD2 aligns across 10 bases. In germline, CDR1 is SGHVS, CDR2 FQNEAQ. Losses at the gene ends were 3 bases for V and 4 bases for J; bases not matched to a gene: 5. The length of the CDR3 is 15 residues. Here the CDR3 DNA reads TGTGCCAGCAGCTTCAAGCGGGGGGGCCGAGAGACCCAGTACTTC. It specifies CASSFKRGGRETQYF. Drawing the rest from reference TRBV7-8 and TRBJ2-5, the complete variable domain is GAGVSQSPRYKVAKRGQDVALRCDPISGHVSLFWYQQALGQGPEFLTYFQNEAQLDKSGLPSDRFFAERPEGSVSTLKIQRTQQEDSAVYLCASSFKRGGRETQYFGPGTRLLVL.

The chain uses TRBV27 and TRBJ2-5, with D perhaps matching TRBD1 (6 bases). Between the trimmed V and J ends, which lost 2 bases and 4 bases, there was a span of 17 bases. The CDR3 loop spans 16 amino acids. Germline V gene data show CDR1 as MNHEY and CDR2 as SMNVEV (reference sequence). The CDR3 reads CASSLIGTHQGETQYF. For the CDR3, the DNA is TGTGCCAGCAGTTTAATAGGGACACACCAGGGAGAGACCCAGTACTTC.

The chain recombines TRBV5-4 with TRBJ2-1; 9 bases agree with TRBD2. From germline, CDR1 is SGHNT and CDR2 YYREEE (reference sequence). The V and J ends lost 8 bases and 7 bases, in that order; junction bases with no gene match: 4. This CDR3 region has 12 residues. The CDR3 DNA is TGTGCCAGTAGCGGGAGTCTAAATGAGCAGTTCTTC. It specifies CASSGSLNEQFF.

The chain joins TRBV21-1 to TRBJ1-1; the table gives TRBD1 as D, unverified against the DNA. TRBV21-1 is reported as a pseudogene. CDR3 size: 13 residues. DNA of the CDR3: TGTGCCAGCAGGATTACAGGGAACACTGAAGCTTTCTTT. Residues: CASRITGNTEAFF.

J is TRBJ1-2 and V is TRBV28; D gene unclear. The ends were cut back, 3 bases at V and 5 bases at J, with 4 bases in the middle. Germline V gives CDR1 MDHEN, CDR2 SYDVKM. This CDR3 has 11 amino acids. The CDR3 spells CASSFGYGYTF. CDR3 sequence (DNA): TGTGCCAGCAGTTTCGGGTATGGCTACACCTTC.

The chain is built from TRBV9 and TRBJ1-5; D is uncertain. CDR3 length equals 15 residues. Germline lookup yields CDR1 SGDLS and CDR2 YYNGEE. Between the trimmed V and J ends, which lost 3 bases and 2 bases, there was a span of 12 bases. The chain's CDR3 is CASSAGGFGNQPQHF. CDR3 nucleotide sequence: TGTGCCAGCAGCGCCGGAGGGTTTGGCAATCAGCCCCAGCATTTT.

At least ten counts were recorded for this clone. The chain employs TRBV5-1 and TRBJ1-5; maybe TRBD1 (6 bases). Looked up from germline, CDR1 is SGHRS and CDR2 is YFSETQ. This CDR3 comprises 13 residues. Trimming stripped 2 bases from V and 9 bases from J, with 12 bases between. Here the CDR3 DNA reads TGCGCCAGCAGCTTACAGGGAGAATCGCCCCAGCATTTT. Protein product: CASSLQGESPQHF.

This clone was seen more than once but under ten times. The rearrangement links TRBV27 to TRBJ2-1; D might be TRBD2 (6 bases). The CDR3 extends over 14 amino acids. CDR1 is MNHEY, CDR2 SMNVEV, per germline (reference sequence). Trimming pared 3 bases from V and 1 base from J, leaving 7 bases between. CDR3 in amino acids: CASSFSGSYNEQFF. The CDR3 DNA reads as TGTGCCAGCAGTTTTAGCGGTTCCTACAATGAGCAGTTCTTC.